This TCR beta chain was profiled in a study of T cell responses to AZD1222 COVID-19 vaccine. Across the study: Combined were second doses at about 4 or about 12 weeks.

With regard to this clone: Its cognate antigen is unknown.

The CDR3 sequence is 16 residues long. V gave up 3 bases and J gave up 1 base; unmatched junction bases: 8. Germline V gives CDR1 DFQATT, CDR2 SNEGSKA (reference sequence). Study-wide results and limits: The CD4 TCRs associated with vaccination extended across spike and predominated at 160-218 and 743-854. The study identified only five or six AZD1222 recipients as seropositive at baseline.

Assay used: immunoSEQ multiplex PCR; TCRdb lists only in-frame clones, some missing. Among roughly 100,000 clones, about 88% were seen once, and the ten largest hold under 2%. The material sequenced was peripheral blood, taken on day 0 of AZD1222 vaccination. The genes are TRBV20-1 and TRBJ2-5; 10 bases fit TRBD1. This clonotype was obtained from an adult in good health. The CDR3 spells CSASDWDRGPQETQYF. The CDR3 coding sequence is TGCAGTGCTAGTGATTGGGACAGGGGTCCCCAAGAGACCCAGTACTTC.